This T cell receptor beta chain emerged from a study of synovial regulatory T cells in juvenile arthritis. Study-wide points: Compared with other blood Treg cells, inflammation-associated Treg cells had reduced TCR diversity.

Clones were read by immunoSEQ multiplex PCR, and TCRdb kept only the in-frame ones, dropping some. The sample yields about 10,000 clones, of which the top ten take up 1.5% to 2%. Germline CDR1 and CDR2: SGHAT and FQNNGV. This CDR3 has 18 residues. No DNA accompanies this entry. Notes on this clone: Its antigen remains unidentified.

The material sequenced was Treg cells from blood. The subset: HLA-DR+ inflammation-associated blood Treg cells. The sequence was collected from a donor between 2 and 29 years old with juvenile idiopathic arthritis. The chain carries TRBV11-2 and TRBJ2-1. CDR3 sequence: CASSRYWENGPFSNEQFF.